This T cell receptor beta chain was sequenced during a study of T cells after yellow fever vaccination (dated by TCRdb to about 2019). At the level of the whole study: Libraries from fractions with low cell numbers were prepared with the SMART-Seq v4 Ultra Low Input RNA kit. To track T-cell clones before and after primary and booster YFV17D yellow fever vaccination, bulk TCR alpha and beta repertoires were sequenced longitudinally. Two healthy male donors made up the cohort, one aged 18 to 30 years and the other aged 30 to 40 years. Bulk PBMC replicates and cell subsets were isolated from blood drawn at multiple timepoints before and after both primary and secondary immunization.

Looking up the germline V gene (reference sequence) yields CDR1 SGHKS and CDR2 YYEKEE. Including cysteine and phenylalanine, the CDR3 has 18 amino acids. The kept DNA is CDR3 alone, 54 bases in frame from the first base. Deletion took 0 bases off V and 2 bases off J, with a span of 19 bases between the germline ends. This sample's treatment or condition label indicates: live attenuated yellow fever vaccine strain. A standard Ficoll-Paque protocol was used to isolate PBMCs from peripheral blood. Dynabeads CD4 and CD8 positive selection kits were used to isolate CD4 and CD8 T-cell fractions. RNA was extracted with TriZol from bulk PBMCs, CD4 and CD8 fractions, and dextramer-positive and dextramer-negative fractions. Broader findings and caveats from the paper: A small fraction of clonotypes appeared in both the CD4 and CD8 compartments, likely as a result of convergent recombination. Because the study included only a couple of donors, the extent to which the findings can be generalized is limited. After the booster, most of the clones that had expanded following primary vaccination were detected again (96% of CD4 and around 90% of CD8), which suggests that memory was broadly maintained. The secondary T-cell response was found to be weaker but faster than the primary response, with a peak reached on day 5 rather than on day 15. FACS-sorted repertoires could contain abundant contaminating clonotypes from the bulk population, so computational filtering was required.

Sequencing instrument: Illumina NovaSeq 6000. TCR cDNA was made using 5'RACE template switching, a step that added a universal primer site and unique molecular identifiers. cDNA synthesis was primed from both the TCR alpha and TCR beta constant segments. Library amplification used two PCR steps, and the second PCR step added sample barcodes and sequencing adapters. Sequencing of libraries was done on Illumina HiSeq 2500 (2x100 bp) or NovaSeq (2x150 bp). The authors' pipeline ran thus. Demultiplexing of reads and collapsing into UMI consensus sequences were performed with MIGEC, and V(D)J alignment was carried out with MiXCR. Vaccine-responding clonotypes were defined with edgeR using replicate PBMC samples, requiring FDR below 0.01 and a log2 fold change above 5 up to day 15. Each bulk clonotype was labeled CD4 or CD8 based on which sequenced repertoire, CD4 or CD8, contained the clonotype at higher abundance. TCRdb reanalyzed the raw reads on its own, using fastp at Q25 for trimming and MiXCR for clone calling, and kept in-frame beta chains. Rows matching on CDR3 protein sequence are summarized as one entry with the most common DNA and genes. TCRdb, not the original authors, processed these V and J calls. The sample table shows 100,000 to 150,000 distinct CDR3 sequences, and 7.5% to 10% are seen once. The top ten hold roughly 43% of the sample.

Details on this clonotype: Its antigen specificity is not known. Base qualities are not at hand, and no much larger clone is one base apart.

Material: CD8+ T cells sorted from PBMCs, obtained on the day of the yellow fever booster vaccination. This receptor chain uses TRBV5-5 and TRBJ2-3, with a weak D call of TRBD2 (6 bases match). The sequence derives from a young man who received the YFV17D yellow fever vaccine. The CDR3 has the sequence CASSLALRFGGVTDTQYF. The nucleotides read TGTGCCAGCAGCTTGGCCCTTAGATTCGGCGGGGTCACAGATACGCAGTATTTT. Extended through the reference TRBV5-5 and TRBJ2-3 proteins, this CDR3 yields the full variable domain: DAGVTQSPTHLIKTRGQQVTLRCSPISGHKSVSWYQQVLGQGPQFIFQYYEKEERGRGNFPDRFSARQFPNYSSELNVNALLLGDSALYLCASSLALRFGGVTDTQYFGPGTRLTVL.